The source of this TCR beta chain is a study of blood T cell repertoires in COVID-19. Study information: Spain, Italy and the United States supplied samples that represented acute and convalescent COVID-19. T cells, B-cell-depleted T cells, or PBMCs supplied cDNA or gDNA.

A few counts support this clone. Germline V gene lookup returns CDR1 MNHEY and CDR2 SVGEGT. The V and J ends lost 5 bases and 6 bases, in that order; junction bases with no gene match: 5. This CDR3 contains 14 residues. How the authors handled the data: Nucleated cell counts were estimated from reference gene primer amplification. Sequencing used immunoSEQ multiplex PCR; TCRdb keeps in-frame clones, though not all of them. The V and J calls and the clone size are those of that table, but D and trimming were determined from the DNA. This table has around 150,000 clones, 80% to 90% appearing once. This TCR was recovered from a human donor in a cohort sampled during active COVID-19. Sequencing was done on a sample of peripheral blood. The V and J genes are TRBV6-2 or TRBV6-3 and TRBJ2-2; 8 nucleotides line up with TRBD2. CDR3 DNA sequence: TGTGCCAGCAGTAAGACTAGCGCCCCCGGGGAGCTGTTTTTT. Protein sequence: CASSKTSAPGELFF.